This T cell receptor beta chain was identified in a study of T cell responses to AZD1222 COVID-19 vaccine. Per germline, CDR1 SEHNR and CDR2 FQNEAQ (reference sequence). V lost 5 bases to trimming and J lost 7 bases; unmatched junction nucleotides: 17. The CDR3 runs to 16 residues. Clones were sequenced by immunoSEQ multiplex PCR, and TCRdb holds only the in-frame ones, with some missing. This table holds 75,000 to 100,000 clones, around nine tenths found once. This specimen consisted of peripheral blood, obtained on day 0 of MenACWY control vaccination. The chain links TRBV7-9 to TRBJ2-7; 7 nucleotides line up with TRBD1. The clonotype comes from an adult in good health. CDR3 bases: TGTGCCAGCAGCCGACCGAACCACAGGGGTGATCGGGAGCAGTACTTC. It specifies CASSRPNHRGDREQYF.